This passage covers 12 T cell receptor beta chains from one sample sequenced in a study of blood T cell repertoires in COVID-19. The repertoire was sequenced with immunoSEQ multiplex PCR; TCRdb's copy has only in-frame clones and lacks some. The repertoire holds 330,000 or so clones, 85% to 90% seen once, with just over 1% in the top ten. The sequencing input was PBMCs or T cells enriched from blood (not recorded which). Every receptor here comes from a woman under 40 who had been exposed to COVID-19.

The chain employs TRBV7-3 and TRBJ1-1; possibly TRBD1 for D (5 bases). There are 14 residues in the CDR3. V lost 2 bases, J lost 5 bases, and 12 bases lay in between. Germline V CDR1 and CDR2: SGHTA, FQGTGA. The CDR3 region has the DNA TGTGCCAGCAGCTTAGCCCCCCGGGGGACTGAAGCTTTCTTT. Its translation: CASSLAPRGTEAFF.

As concerns this clone: At the DNA level, this CDR3 is encoded by other sequences in the same sample as well. The chain employs TRBV27 and TRBJ2-1, with 7 positions matching TRBD2. V shed 5 bases and J 5 bases; nucleotides not matched to a gene: 6. This CDR3 region has 14 residues. The V gene's germline CDR1 is MNHEY and CDR2 SMNVEV (reference sequence). CDR3 protein: CASSPGTTNNEQFF. The CDR3 DNA sequence: TGTGCCAGCAGTCCCGGGACTACCAACAATGAGCAGTTCTTC.

The chain uses TRBV20-1 and TRBJ1-4; 7 bases are a match to TRBD1. The germline gives CDR1 DFQATT, CDR2 SNEGSKA (reference sequence). Trimming at V came to 3 bases and at J to 3 bases, leaving 7 bases not matched to a gene. The CDR3 is 15 residues long. In nucleotides, the CDR3 is TGCAGTGCTAGTCTCCAGGGACAGTCTAATGAAAAACTGTTTTTT. It specifies CSASLQGQSNEKLFF.

The chain links TRBV27 to TRBJ2-3; D gene uncertain. The CDR3 loop spans 14 amino acids. CDR1 and CDR2 from the germline V gene are MNHEY and SMNVEV (reference sequence). With 8 bases removed from V and 0 bases from J, the gap between germline ends came to 12 bases. CDR3 nucleotides: TGTGCCAGCGGTGGGCAGGATAGCACAGATACGCAGTATTTT. As protein: CASGGQDSTDTQYF.

This clone was seen just once. V is TRBV9 and J is TRBJ1-4; 9 nucleotides line up with TRBD1. CDR3 length: 18 amino acids. Germline CDR1 is SGDLS and CDR2 is YYNGEE. After removal of 0 bases from V and 0 bases from J, the junction contained 6 bases not matched to a gene. Here the CDR3 reads CASSVAPTGGATNEKLFF. The DNA of the CDR3 is TGTGCCAGCAGCGTAGCTCCAACAGGGGGCGCAACTAATGAAAAACTGTTTTTT.

This chain joins TRBV5-1 and TRBJ2-7, with a tentative D call TRBD1 (6 bases). Per the germline V gene, CDR1 is SGHRS and CDR2 is YFSETQ. Trimming removed 2 bases from V and 4 bases from J, with 19 bases in between. The CDR3 runs 16 residues. The CDR3 protein is CASSFLQGMTAYEQYF. The CDR3 coding sequence is TGCGCCAGCAGCTTCCTACAGGGTATGACGGCTTACGAGCAGTACTTC.

This chain's CDR3 is CASSLGLGLTDTQYF. Written as DNA, the CDR3 is TGTGCCAGCAGCTTGGGTCTAGGCCTCACAGATACGCAGTATTTT. The genes are TRBV7-3 and TRBJ2-3, with unresolved D. Trimming left V 3 bases short and J 2 bases short, with 12 bases between. CDR3 length: 15 residues. Germline-derived CDR1 and CDR2 are SGHTA and FQGTGA.

The chain joins TRBV5-1 to TRBJ1-6; D unclear. CDR1 is SGHRS, CDR2 YFSETQ, per germline. Trimming removed 4 bases at V and 0 bases at J, with 8 bases between. The CDR3 is made up of 15 amino acids. The chain's CDR3 is CASSPRVSYNSPLHF. The CDR3 bases are TGCGCCAGCAGCCCGCGGGTCTCCTATAATTCACCCCTCCACTTT.

The chain combines TRBV28 with TRBJ2-3, with D perhaps matching TRBD2 (6 bases). Germline CDR1 MDHEN, CDR2 SYDVKM. CDR3 length equals 13 residues. Trimming pared 11 bases from V and 1 base from J, leaving 13 bases between. The DNA of the CDR3 is TGTGCCGCCACGGGCGGGGGCACAGATACGCAGTATTTT. Translated: CAATGGGTDTQYF.

CDR3 sequence: CASSSSPLGTLTYGYTF. The CDR3 nucleotides are TGTGCCAGCAGTTCCTCCCCCCTAGGGACATTAACCTATGGCTACACCTTC. The rearrangement links TRBV27 to TRBJ1-2; D possibly corresponds to TRBD1 (6 bases). Germline values: CDR1 MNHEY, CDR2 SMNVEV (reference sequence). Trimming shortened V by 4 bases and J by 4 bases, and 22 bases separated the two germline ends. The CDR3 length is 17 residues.

The genes are TRBV7-9 and TRBJ2-5, with TRBD2 matching 10 bases. J lost 5 bases, V lost 0 bases, and 9 bases had no gene match. The CDR3 is made up of 17 amino acids. Germline values: CDR1 SEHNR, CDR2 FQNEAQ (reference sequence). The DNA for the CDR3 is TGTGCCAGCAGCTTAGCCCCGTTAAGCGGGAGGGAGGAGACCCAGTACTTC. Translation gives CASSLAPLSGREETQYF.

The J gene is TRBJ1-1, the V gene TRBV15; 8 nucleotides agree with TRBD1. CDR3 size: 16 residues. The J segment lost 5 bases and the V segment lost 2 bases, leaving 10 bases of the junction unmatched. Germline assignment: CDR1 LNHNV and CDR2 YYDKDF (reference sequence). CDR3 sequence reads: CATSRITGTGGTEAFF. The CDR3 DNA sequence: TGTGCCACCAGCAGAATTACCGGGACAGGAGGGACTGAAGCTTTCTTT.